The clone carrying this TCR beta chain was recorded many times. What it binds is not known. TCRdb reprocessed the reads via MiXCR and lists one record per CDR3 protein. The sample includes tens of thousands of distinct CDR3 sequences, 28% of them seen just once. The germline V gene encodes CDR1 SGHRS and CDR2 YFSETQ. Trimming removed 4 bases from V and 1 base from J, with 8 bases in between. The CDR3 sequence is 13 residues long. The entry originates in a study of T cell repertoires in cytomegalovirus infection. Study-wide background: CMV epitopes used comprised recently identified HLA-C-restricted ones and well-studied HLA-B-restricted ones. Matching HLA type and CMV infection were both indicated by public TCR beta signatures.

Points from the study as a whole: There were carriers of CMV plus the relevant HLA, and cumulative public TCR beta family frequency identified them. The study found HLA-C-restricted CMV-specific TCR beta clonotypes dominating the ex vivo response.

The receptor comes from a human donor in good health (CMV status not recorded). Some clones in this sample may be carry-over from other donors' samples. The source was CD8+ T cells from cultured PBMCs, collected from culture after CMV antigen stimulation. The chain employs TRBV5-1 and TRBJ1-1; D is ambiguous. CDR3 DNA: TGCGCCAGCAGCCTGACACCGAACACTGAAGCTTTCTTT. Its protein product is CASSLTPNTEAFF.